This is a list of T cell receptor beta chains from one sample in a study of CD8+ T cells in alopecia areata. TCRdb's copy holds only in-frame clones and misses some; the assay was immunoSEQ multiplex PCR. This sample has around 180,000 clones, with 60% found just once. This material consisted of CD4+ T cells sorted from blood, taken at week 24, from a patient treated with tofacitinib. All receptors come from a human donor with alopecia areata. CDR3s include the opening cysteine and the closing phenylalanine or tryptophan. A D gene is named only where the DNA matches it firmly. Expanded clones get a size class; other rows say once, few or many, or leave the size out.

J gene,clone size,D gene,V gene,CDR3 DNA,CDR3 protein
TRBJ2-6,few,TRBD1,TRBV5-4,TGTGCCAGCAGCTTCTATACAGGGGGGATCTCTGGGGCCAACGTCCTGACTTTC,CASSFYTGGISGANVLTF
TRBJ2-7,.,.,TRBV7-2,TGTGCCAGCAGCTCACTTGGACGGACAGACCCGCAGCAGTACTTC,CASSSLGRTDPQQYF
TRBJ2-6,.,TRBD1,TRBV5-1,TGCGCCAGCAGTCACGGGACAGGGGCTACTGGGGCCAACGTCCTGACTTTC,CASSHGTGATGANVLTF
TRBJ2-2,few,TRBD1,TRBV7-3,TGTGCCAGCAGCACCGGGACAGCCACCGGGGAGCTGTTTTTT,CASSTGTATGELFF
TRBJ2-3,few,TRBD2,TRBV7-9,TGTGCCAGCAGCTCGGGACTAGCGGGGGGCCAACGCACAGATACGCAGTATTTT,CASSSGLAGGQRTDTQYF
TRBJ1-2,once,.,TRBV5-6,TGTGCCAGCAGCCCCCTGGGTCCAGGGCCCAACTATGGCTACACCTTC,CASSPLGPGPNYGYTF
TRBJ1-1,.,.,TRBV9,TGTGCCAGCAGCGTAGCGTTCGACACTGAAGCTTTCTTT,CASSVAFDTEAFF
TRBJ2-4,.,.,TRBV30,TGTGCCTGGAGGACCACCGCAGAAAACATTCAGTACTTC,CAWRTTAENIQYF
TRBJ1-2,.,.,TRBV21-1,TGTGCCAGCAGCCGACGGCCCTCAAGTGGAGGCTACACCTTC,CASSRRPSSGGYTF
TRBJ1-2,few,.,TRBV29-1,TGCAGCGTGGGAGACAACTATGGCTACACCTTC,CSVGDNYGYTF